A selection of T cell receptor beta chains follows, all from one sample in a study of patients and donors after allogeneic stem cell transplantation. Each CDR3 protein gets one entry after TCRdb re-called the RT-PCR reads with MiXCR. The sample contains 150,000 to 200,000 distinct CDR3 sequences, 24% of which appear only once. Sequenced: blood, either unsorted or a sorted T cell fraction (not recorded which). Receptor source: a human donor who was either an allogeneic HSCT recipient or a stem cell or donor lymphocyte infusion donor (not recorded which). It is not recorded whose cells these are; they may come from a transplant donor. CDR3s include the opening cysteine and the closing phenylalanine or tryptophan. Clone size is shown for a subset of rows, as once, few, many or a class of expanded clone.

CDR3: CASSKRQGCMNTEAFF; J: TRBJ1-1; length: 16; size: few; V: TRBV3-1
CDR3: CSARVIGQGSAGELFF; J: TRBJ2-2; length: 16; size: NA; V: TRBV20-1
CDR3: CAITGGDSTDTQYF; J: TRBJ2-3; length: 14; size: NA; V: TRBV28
CDR3: CASSPRGGGGNTIYF; J: TRBJ1-3; length: 15; size: NA; V: TRBV7-2
CDR3: CASSKGQGISEAFF; J: TRBJ1-1; length: 14; size: NA; V: TRBV21-1
CDR3: CASSLIGEAFF; J: TRBJ1-1; length: 11; size: many; V: TRBV12-3/TRBV12-4
CDR3: CSARGWAGGSTNYGYTF; J: TRBJ1-2; length: 17; size: many; V: TRBV20-1
CDR3: CASSLGGTGSTDTQYF; J: TRBJ2-3; length: 16; size: few; V: TRBV12-3/TRBV12-4
CDR3: CASSSTAGSYSNQPQHF; J: TRBJ1-5; length: 17; size: few; V: TRBV12-3/TRBV12-4
CDR3: CASSLARGHYGYTF; J: TRBJ1-2; length: 14; size: few; V: TRBV12-3/TRBV12-4
CDR3: CASSPTTTGRGSGNTIYF; J: TRBJ1-3; length: 18; size: NA; V: TRBV6-6
CDR3: CASSRTGDQESQYF; J: TRBJ2-5; length: 14; size: few; V: TRBV4-2
CDR3: CAISESSREDSNQPQHF; J: TRBJ1-5; length: 17; size: few; V: TRBV10-3
CDR3: CASSLDLAGTGTDTQYF; J: TRBJ2-3; length: 17; size: NA; V: TRBV7-6
CDR3: CASSLDRGLSYGYTF; J: TRBJ1-2; length: 15; size: few; V: TRBV5-1
CDR3: CSGTIGQNTGELFF; J: TRBJ2-2; length: 14; size: once; V: TRBV29-1
CDR3: CASSLVLYEQYF; J: TRBJ2-7; length: 12; size: NA; V: TRBV12-3/TRBV12-4
CDR3: CATSRDYRGGLGNQPQHF; J: TRBJ1-5; length: 18; size: few; V: TRBV15
CDR3: CSAPLRVGSGDTQYF; J: TRBJ2-3; length: 15; size: few; V: TRBV20-1
CDR3: CSARRGVGNTEAFF; J: TRBJ1-1; length: 14; size: few; V: TRBV20-1
CDR3: CASSPRGDRNTEAFF; J: TRBJ1-1; length: 15; size: NA; V: TRBV7-3
CDR3: CASSLALAGDEQFF; J: TRBJ2-1; length: 14; size: few; V: TRBV7-9
CDR3: CSAPDREGGYTF; J: TRBJ1-2; length: 12; size: NA; V: TRBV20-1
CDR3: CASSYSGTGSNEQFF; J: TRBJ2-1; length: 15; size: few; V: TRBV6-5
CDR3: CSANGLGQGSYEQYF; J: TRBJ2-7; length: 15; size: once; V: TRBV20-1
CDR3: CASTREGGFADGYTF; J: TRBJ1-2; length: 15; size: few; V: TRBV2
CDR3: CASSATSGGAYEQYF; J: TRBJ2-7; length: 15; size: NA; V: TRBV7-9
CDR3: CASSQYDRPNTEAFF; J: TRBJ1-1; length: 15; size: few; V: TRBV5-1
CDR3: CASSKPGTSGTETQYF; J: TRBJ2-5; length: 16; size: NA; V: TRBV6-2/TRBV6-3
CDR3: CASSSERPPAEAFF; J: TRBJ1-1; length: 14; size: NA; V: TRBV12-3/TRBV12-4
CDR3: CSVLEDGTQYF; J: TRBJ2-3; length: 11; size: NA; V: TRBV29-1
CDR3: CSVVAGYTQYF; J: TRBJ2-3; length: 11; size: NA; V: TRBV29-1
CDR3: CASSLLSGQGATYGYTF; J: TRBJ1-2; length: 17; size: few; V: TRBV5-1
CDR3: CASSPPGRYSNQPQHF; J: TRBJ1-5; length: 16; size: few; V: TRBV12-3/TRBV12-4
CDR3: CASSLVSGQNTGELFF; J: TRBJ2-2; length: 16; size: few; V: TRBV5-1
CDR3: CASSLGSTARGTEAFF; J: TRBJ1-1; length: 16; size: few; V: TRBV7-9
CDR3: CASSLAGLSGYEQYF; J: TRBJ2-7; length: 15; size: NA; V: TRBV7-6
CDR3: CASSPPLTDTQYF; J: TRBJ2-3; length: 13; size: NA; V: TRBV5-4
CDR3: CSAAVGFNEKLFF; J: TRBJ1-4; length: 13; size: many; V: TRBV29-1
CDR3: CASELGRSSYNEQFF; J: TRBJ2-1; length: 15; size: NA; V: TRBV5-1
CDR3: CASSSTPPGGTEAFF; J: TRBJ1-1; length: 15; size: few; V: TRBV6-6
CDR3: CASRPEQVWGYTF; J: TRBJ1-2; length: 13; size: NA; V: TRBV6-5
CDR3: CASSQVFDTQYF; J: TRBJ2-3; length: 12; size: few; V: TRBV4-3
CDR3: CASSQSDTSNTEAFF; J: TRBJ1-1; length: 15; size: few; V: TRBV3-1
CDR3: CASSQWSDYGYTF; J: TRBJ1-2; length: 13; size: NA; V: TRBV12-3/TRBV12-4
CDR3: CASKEGGYEQYF; J: TRBJ2-7; length: 12; size: few; V: TRBV6-5
CDR3: CASSYGGVDYGYTF; J: TRBJ1-2; length: 14; size: few; V: TRBV6-5
CDR3: CASSWGTGELFF; J: TRBJ2-2; length: 12; size: NA; V: TRBV14